One T cell receptor (beta chain) is described in this entry. This study enrolled people aged 18 to 89 from 20 to 25 US geographic areas. The protocol was immunoSEQ multiplex PCR, while the TCRdb copy is restricted to in-frame clones and leaves out a portion. The data contain over 120,000 clones, around 85% of them singletons. This sample is part of a study of blood T cell repertoires in COVID-19. Study information: Donors in the United States, Italy and Spain gave samples during acute or convalescent COVID-19. In each case, the material was cDNA or gDNA derived from T cells, B-cell-depleted T cells, or PBMCs.

The CDR3 has 13 residues. CDR1 is LNHDA, CDR2 SQIVND, per germline (reference sequence). Losses at the gene ends were 8 bases for V and 0 bases for J; bases not matched to a gene: 0. The sample was PBMCs or T cells enriched from blood (not recorded which). This clonotype was sampled from a man aged 45-60 years who had recovered from COVID-19. The chain carries TRBV19 and TRBJ1-5; 8 nucleotides agree with TRBD1. The CDR3 bases are TGTGCCAGTGACAGGGGTAGCAATCAGCCCCAGCATTTT. It yields the protein CASDRGSNQPQHF.